These 17 T cell receptor beta chains originate from one sample sequenced in a study of blood T cell repertoires in COVID-19. The repertoire was sequenced with immunoSEQ multiplex PCR; TCRdb's copy has only in-frame clones and lacks some. The repertoire has roughly 300,000 clones, just over 90% of them found once; the top ten carry roughly 2.1%. Sequencing was done on a sample of PBMCs or T cells enriched from blood (not recorded which). The source of these receptors is a middle-aged woman with acute COVID-19.

V usage is TRBV7-9 and J usage is TRBJ1-1; no definite D call. Germline lookup yields CDR1 SEHNR and CDR2 FQNEAQ (reference sequence). There are 14 residues in the CDR3. Between the trimmed V and J ends, which lost 4 bases and 4 bases, there was a span of 13 bases. The CDR3: CASSSRDKRTEAFF. The CDR3, as DNA: TGTGCCAGCAGCTCGCGGGATAAGCGCACTGAAGCTTTCTTT.

V gene TRBV25-1 combines with J gene TRBJ1-2; D is ambiguous. Germline CDR1 and CDR2: MGHDK and SYGVNS. With 3 bases removed from V and 6 bases from J, the gap between germline ends came to 11 bases. The CDR3 has 13 amino acids. In DNA form, the CDR3 reads TGTGCCAGCAGTGAGAGGGAATCTGATGGCTACACCTTC. Encoded protein: CASSERESDGYTF.

This clone occurred a few times. This chain joins TRBV6-5 and TRBJ2-2; D unresolved. V was cut by 6 bases and J by 5 bases, with 13 bases left in between. Germline CDR1 is MNHEY and CDR2 is SVGAGI. This CDR3 has 14 amino acids. The CDR3 DNA follows: TGTGCCAGCAGCCTCCAGACAAGGACCGGGGAGCTGTTTTTT. This translates into CASSLQTRTGELFF.

The V call is TRBV19, the J call TRBJ2-3; TRBD2 might be the D (7 bases). The V gene lost 3 bases and the J gene lost 3 bases, with 22 bases spanning the gap. CDR3 length: 18 amino acids. CDR1 and CDR2 (germline): LNHDA, SQIVND (reference sequence). The chain's CDR3 is CASSIGGGLSGSTDTQYF. CDR3 coding DNA: TGTGCCAGTAGTATTGGGGGGGGGCTTTCTGGTAGTACAGATACGCAGTATTTT.

CDR3: CASSSDSNSPLHF. In nucleotides, the CDR3 is TGTGCCAGCAGCTCAGACAGTAATTCACCCCTCCACTTT. This chain uses TRBV7-6 with TRBJ1-6; maybe TRBD1 (5 bases). The V gene's germline CDR1 is SGHVS and CDR2 FNYEAQ. The length of the CDR3 is 13 residues. The V gene lost 4 bases and the J gene lost 6 bases, with 7 bases spanning the gap.

The chain couples TRBV7-2 to TRBJ2-3; 10 positions agree with TRBD2. Trimming cost V 5 bases and J 9 bases; bases outside gene matches: 8. The CDR3 consists of 14 residues. The V gene's germline CDR1 is SGHTA and CDR2 FQGNSA. The CDR3 here is CASSPQRGGVTQYF. Written as DNA, the CDR3 is TGTGCCAGCAGCCCTCAGCGGGGGGGCGTCACGCAGTATTTT.

As DNA, the CDR3 is TGTGCCAGCAGTGACCTCCCGTCGGCAGGATTTAATGAAAAACTGTTTTTT. Protein sequence: CASSDLPSAGFNEKLFF. The V call is TRBV6-1, the J call TRBJ1-4; D gene unclear. This CDR3 spans 17 amino acids. Trimming left V 3 bases short and J 4 bases short, with 18 bases between. CDR1 and CDR2 from the germline V gene are MNHNS and SASEGT.

The V gene is TRBV19, the J gene TRBJ1-5; perhaps TRBD1 as D (5 bases). This CDR3 is 12 amino acids long. Trimming stripped 10 bases from V and 4 bases from J, with 11 bases between. Germline loops: CDR1 LNHDA, CDR2 SQIVND (reference sequence). CDR3 residues: CATLGGNQPQHF. For the CDR3, the DNA is TGTGCCACCCTGGGGGGGAATCAGCCCCAGCATTTT.

V and J are TRBV12-3 or TRBV12-4 and TRBJ1-6; D unclear. CDR3 length: 13 amino acids. V was clipped by 4 bases and J by 5 bases, with 6 bases between them. CDR3 residues: CASSWADNSPLHF. Written as DNA, the CDR3 is TGTGCCAGCAGTTGGGCCGATAATTCACCCCTCCACTTT.

In nucleotides, the CDR3 is TGTGCCAGCAGCTCCCCCCGGGGATACGAGCAGTACTTC. Its protein product is CASSSPRGYEQYF. V gene TRBV11-2 combines with J gene TRBJ2-7, with D perhaps TRBD2 (5 bases). Germline assignment: CDR1 SGHAT and CDR2 FQNNGV. Trimming cost V 4 bases and J 4 bases, with 11 bases left between them. The CDR3 consists of 13 residues. Together with reference TRBV11-2 and TRBJ2-7, the CDR3 gives the full variable domain: EAGVAQSPRYKIIEKRQSVAFWCNPISGHATLYWYQQILGQGPKLLIQFQNNGVVDDSQLPKDRFSAERLKGVDSTLKIQPAKLEDSAVYLCASSSPRGYEQYFGPGTRLTVT.

The genes are TRBV27 and TRBJ2-7; a possible D gene is TRBD1 (5 bases). With 0 bases removed from V and 5 bases from J, the gap between germline ends came to 14 bases. CDR1 MNHEY and CDR2 SMNVEV come from the germline V gene (reference sequence). This CDR3 spans 15 amino acids. The CDR3 bases are TGTGCCAGCAGTTTATCGAGATCAGGGCTCCACGAGCAGTACTTC. Translating gives CASSLSRSGLHEQYF.

The gene calls are TRBV19 and TRBJ1-4; D is perhaps TRBD1 (6 bases). This CDR3 is built from 14 residues. Germline V gene sequence: CDR1 LNHDA, CDR2 SQIVND (reference sequence). The V end lost 4 bases, the J end lost 4 bases, and 10 bases lay between the germline ends. The CDR3 DNA sequence: TGTGCCAGTAGTAGGACAGTCTATAATGAAAAACTGTTTTTT. Protein sequence: CASSRTVYNEKLFF.

About this clone itself: One end of the junction varies from germline; a read error may be responsible. The V call is TRBV4-2, the J call TRBJ2-7, with 11 bases fitting TRBD2. The CDR3 runs 15 residues. The V gene's germline CDR1 is LGHNA and CDR2 YNFKEQ. The CDR3 is CASSQDGHTGLAVDF. In DNA form, the CDR3 reads TGTGCCAGCAGCCAAGATGGGCACACGGGACTAGCGGTCGACTTC.

The V gene is TRBV5-1, the J gene TRBJ2-1; TRBD2 aligns across 11 bases. The CDR3 totals 16 residues. Germline V gene sequence: CDR1 SGHRS, CDR2 YFSETQ. With 1 base clipped from V and 7 bases from J, the junction kept 7 bases outside the gene matches. The CDR3 loop reads CASSLPVAGGPNEQFF. The CDR3 nucleotides are TGCGCCAGCAGCTTGCCAGTAGCGGGGGGGCCAAATGAGCAGTTCTTC. The full variable domain, its missing parts supplied by reference TRBV5-1 and TRBJ2-1, is KAGVTQTPRYLIKTRGQQVTLSCSPISGHRSVSWYQQTPGQGLQFLFEYFSETQRNKGNFPGRFSGRQFSNSRSEMNVSTLELGDSALYLCASSLPVAGGPNEQFFGPGTRLTVL.

V gene TRBV21-1 combines with J gene TRBJ1-5; the table gives TRBD1 as D, unverified against the DNA. TRBV21-1 constitutes a pseudogene. The CDR3 loop spans 20 amino acids. CDR3: CASSRKDRGTFLGSNQPQHF. In DNA, the CDR3 is TGTGCCAGCAGCAGGAAGGACAGGGGGACGTTCTTGGGGAGCAATCAGCCCCAGCATTTT.

The J gene is TRBJ1-4, the V gene TRBV3-1 (or the pseudogene TRBV3-2); 8 bases line up with TRBD1. The CDR3 is 13 amino acids. Unmatched junction bases numbered 6, after V lost 2 bases and J lost 13 bases. Germline CDR1 LGHDT, CDR2 YNNKEL (reference sequence). Here the CDR3 reads CASSQQGQGGLFF. In DNA, the CDR3 is TGTGCCAGCAGCCAACAAGGACAGGGTGGACTGTTTTTT.

This clone was detected once. The chain recombines TRBV6-2 or TRBV6-3 with TRBJ2-4; TRBD2 aligns across 7 bases. The CDR3 runs to 14 residues. V was pared by 4 bases and J by 3 bases, with 3 bases of the junction left unmatched. Per the germline V gene, CDR1 is MNHEY and CDR2 is SVGEGT. CDR3 residues: CASSSSGGKNIQYF. CDR3 sequence (DNA): TGTGCCAGCAGTTCTAGCGGTGGCAAAAACATTCAGTACTTC.